One sample yielded the 18 T cell receptor beta chains listed below, sequenced in a study of T cell responses to AZD1222 COVID-19 vaccine. Profiling relied on immunoSEQ multiplex PCR, and the TCRdb table lists in-frame clones only, not all of them. The sample shows 150,000 to 200,000 clones, around nine tenths of them seen only once. The sample consisted of peripheral blood, taken 28 days after the second AZD1222 dose. These receptors were taken from an adult who received the AZD1222 COVID-19 vaccine.

This sequence joins TRBV9 and TRBJ2-4; D remains unclear. The CDR3 extends over 15 amino acids. V lost 0 bases to trimming and J lost 0 bases, with 7 bases between them. CDR1 is SGDLS and CDR2 is YYNGEE in the germline V gene. CDR3 sequence reads: CASSVGVLAKNIQYF. As DNA, the CDR3 is TGTGCCAGCAGCGTAGGAGTGTTAGCCAAAAACATTCAGTACTTC.

The V call is TRBV12-3 or TRBV12-4, the J call TRBJ2-7; TRBD1 agrees at 8 bases. CDR3 length: 13 amino acids. V lost 4 bases, J lost 3 bases, and 2 bases stayed unmatched. The DNA for the CDR3 is TGTGCCAGCAGTTGGACAGGGCACTACGAGCAGTACTTC. It codes for CASSWTGHYEQYF.

This clone was seen only a few times. The chain recombines TRBV4-1 with TRBJ2-7; D is unresolved. The CDR3 spans 12 residues. CDR1 MGHRA and CDR2 YSYEKL come from the germline V gene. The CDR3 protein is CEVPFQAYEQYF. CDR3 DNA sequence: TGCGAAGTCCCCTTCCAGGCCTACGAGCAGTACTTC.

The chain carries TRBV29-1 and TRBJ2-1, with 16 nucleotides matching TRBD2. The CDR3 extends over 16 amino acids. Losses at the gene ends were 6 bases for V and 4 bases for J; bases not matched to a gene: 6. CDR1 and CDR2 from the germline V gene are SQVTM and ANQGSEA. Here the CDR3 DNA reads TGCAGCGTCCCGGGACTAGCGGGGGGGCATTACAATGAGCAGTTCTTC. This codes for CSVPGLAGGHYNEQFF.

The CDR3 loop is CAWSVRVAKNIQYF. In nucleotides, the CDR3 is TGTGCCTGGAGTGTACGTGTTGCCAAAAACATTCAGTACTTC. The rearrangement uses TRBV30 and TRBJ2-4; D is undetermined. V lost 0 bases, J lost 1 base, and 7 bases lay in between. Germline CDR1 and CDR2: GTSNPN and SVGIG (reference sequence). The CDR3 contains 14 residues. The full variable domain, with the rest looked up from reference TRBV30 and TRBJ2-4, is SQTIHQWPATLVQPVGSPLSLECTVEGTSNPNLYWYRQAAGRGLQLLFYSVGIGQISSEVPQNLSASRPQDRQFILSSKKLLLSDSGFYLCAWSVRVAKNIQYFGAGTRLSVL.

The chain is built from TRBV5-5 and TRBJ1-2; maybe TRBD1 (6 bases). The CDR3 is 14 residues long. Germline V CDR1 and CDR2: SGHKS, YYEKEE (reference sequence). V was shortened by 0 bases and J by 7 bases, with 13 bases between the two germline ends. This chain's CDR3 is CASSLGPGQIGYTF. As DNA, the CDR3 is TGTGCCAGCAGCTTGGGACCCGGACAGATTGGCTACACCTTC.

The chain employs TRBV2 and TRBJ2-1; tentatively, D is TRBD1 (6 bases). The CDR3 runs to 15 residues. Looked up from germline, CDR1 is SNHLY and CDR2 is FYNNEI. The ends were cut back, 3 bases at V and 0 bases at J, with 9 bases in the middle. The CDR3 protein is CASSEQGSSYNEQFF. CDR3 nucleotides: TGTGCCAGCAGTGAGCAGGGGAGCTCCTACAATGAGCAGTTCTTC.

The chain joins TRBV7-3 to TRBJ1-5; weak D call: TRBD1 (5 bases). Trimming left V 4 bases short and J 0 bases short, with 10 bases between. This CDR3 comprises 15 residues. Germline V gene data show CDR1 as SGHTA and CDR2 as FQGTGA. The CDR3 DNA reads TGTGCCAGCAGCTCGGGACTCCTTAGCAATCAGCCCCAGCATTTT. It is translated as CASSSGLLSNQPQHF.

For the CDR3, the DNA is TGTGCCAGCAGTGCGAGCTCCTACGAGCAGTACTTC. Protein sequence: CASSASSYEQYF. This chain uses TRBV6-2 or TRBV6-3 with TRBJ2-7; D ambiguous. Germline lookup yields CDR1 MNHEY and CDR2 SVGEGT. CDR3 length equals 12 residues. Between the trimmed V and J ends, which lost 5 bases and 0 bases, there was a span of 5 bases.

The J gene is TRBJ2-7, the V gene TRBV15; a weak D match, TRBD1 (5 bases). CDR1 and CDR2 (germline): LNHNV, YYDKDF (reference sequence). V was shortened by 0 bases and J by 2 bases, with 11 bases between the two germline ends. CDR3 length: 15 residues. The CDR3 DNA is TGTGCCACCAGCAGAGACCCAGGGCAGACCTACGAGCAGTACTTC. This translates into CATSRDPGQTYEQYF.

The CDR3 nucleotides read TGTGCCAGCAGTCTCGGGACAGGGGGTAGCGGTTCACCCCTCCACTTT. Translated: CASSLGTGGSGSPLHF. V usage is TRBV27 and J usage is TRBJ1-6, with TRBD1 matching over 11 bases. The V gene's germline CDR1 is MNHEY and CDR2 SMNVEV (reference sequence). V trimming: 5 bases; J trimming: 9 bases; junction bases outside the gene matches: 9. The CDR3 extends over 16 amino acids.

The rearrangement joins TRBV4-2 to TRBJ1-3, with TRBD1 identical over 9 bases. The junction had 9 bases not matched to a gene; V was cut back by 0 bases and J by 6 bases. This CDR3 has 17 amino acids. CDR1 LGHNA and CDR2 YNFKEQ come from the germline V gene. For the CDR3, the DNA is TGTGCCAGCAGCCAAGATGGGATCGGACAGGGGCTAAACACCATATATTTT. It encodes CASSQDGIGQGLNTIYF.

The J gene is TRBJ2-7, the V gene TRBV9, with 10 bases that match TRBD1. Germline V gene sequence: CDR1 SGDLS, CDR2 YYNGEE. V was clipped by 4 bases and J by 5 bases; unmatched bases: 6. This CDR3 contains 14 residues. The DNA of the CDR3 is TGTGCCAGCAGCATGACCGGGACAGGGGACGAGCAGTACTTC. Protein product: CASSMTGTGDEQYF.

The chain carries TRBV11-2 and TRBJ2-1, with 8 bases that match TRBD1. There are 17 residues in the CDR3. The germline gives CDR1 SGHAT, CDR2 FQNNGV. The junction had 14 bases not matched to a gene; V was cut back by 5 bases and J by 5 bases. The DNA of the CDR3 is TGTGCCAGCAGCCATACTACCAGGGACAGGAAAAACAATGAGCAGTTCTTC. This encodes CASSHTTRDRKNNEQFF.

The DNA of the CDR3 is TGTGCCAGCAGTCCCACCGGGACTAGTTCCTACGAGCAGTACTTC. Protein: CASSPTGTSSYEQYF. The V call is TRBV27, the J call TRBJ2-7; 8 bases fit TRBD2. Germline CDR1 is MNHEY and CDR2 is SMNVEV (reference sequence). V lost 5 bases and J lost 1; bases outside the gene matches: 7. This CDR3 has 15 residues.

CDR3 bases: TGTGCCAGCAGCGCGACAGGGGGCCCCTACAATGAGCAGTTCTTC. Translated: CASSATGGPYNEQFF. V and J are TRBV9 and TRBJ2-1; TRBD1 agrees at 10 bases. The CDR3 sequence is 15 residues long. V shed 3 bases, J shed 2 bases, and the junction held 2 bases outside the gene matches. CDR1 and CDR2 (germline): SGDLS, YYNGEE.

This chain uses TRBV12-3 or TRBV12-4 with TRBJ2-1, with D possibly being TRBD2 (5 bases). The CDR3 loop spans 11 amino acids. Trimming removed 5 bases from V and 8 bases from J, with 7 bases in between. CDR3 in amino acids: CASSTGYEQFF. The CDR3, as DNA: TGTGCCAGCAGTACGGGGTATGAGCAGTTCTTC.

Remarks on this clone: The DNA is omitted, as the CDR3 cannot be located on it reliably, and the CDR3 follows TCRdb's listing. CDR3 loop: CASSYTFDEQFF. The gene calls are TRBV28 and TRBJ2-1. Germline CDR1 reads MDHEN; CDR2 reads SYDVKM. The CDR3 sequence runs 12 residues, both termini included.